Listed here are 5 T cell receptor beta chains from one sample, sequenced in a study of cytomegalovirus exposure and HLA in healthy donors. PCR used 60 Vbeta primers and 13 Jbeta primers. Here immunoSEQ multiplex PCR was the method, and the copy in TCRdb shows in-frame clones only, minus some. The sample lists 110,000 to 150,000 clones, approximately 81% occurring once. Material: PBMCs. The receptors were sampled from a boy younger than 10 in good health and CMV-seronegative.

V usage is TRBV6-1 and J usage is TRBJ1-1; 9 bases match TRBD1. There are 12 residues in the CDR3. J gave up 11 bases and V 5 bases, and 6 bases lay outside the gene matches. Germline values: CDR1 MNHNS, CDR2 SASEGT. This CDR3 reads CASSRPGTGAFF. The CDR3 DNA reads as TGTGCCAGCAGTCGACCCGGGACAGGGGCTTTCTTT.

DNA for the CDR3: TGTGCCAGCAGTTACGGGCAGGGCGGTGAAAAACTGTTTTTT. Protein product: CASSYGQGGEKLFF. The V and J genes are TRBV6-6 and TRBJ1-4, with D maybe TRBD1 (5 bases). With 2 bases removed from V and 7 bases from J, the gap between germline ends came to 11 bases. There are 14 residues in the CDR3. CDR1 is MNHNY, CDR2 SVGAGI, per germline (reference sequence).

V usage is TRBV7-2 and J usage is TRBJ1-5; TRBD1 is a possible D gene (5 bases). The V gene lost 1 base and the J gene lost 5 bases, with 12 bases spanning the gap. Germline loops: CDR1 SGHTA, CDR2 FQGNSA. The CDR3 consists of 15 residues. The CDR3 protein is CASSLGNRPDQPQHF. The CDR3 DNA reads as TGTGCCAGCAGCTTAGGGAACAGGCCTGATCAGCCCCAGCATTTT. The whole variable domain, remainder taken from reference TRBV7-2 and TRBJ1-5, is GAGVSQSPSNKVTEKGKDVELRCDPISGHTALYWYRQSLGQGLEFLIYFQGNSAPDKSGLPSDRFSAERTGGSVSTLTIQRTQQEDSAVYLCASSLGNRPDQPQHFGDGTRLSIL.

V is TRBV19 and J is TRBJ2-6; TRBD2 is a possible D gene (6 bases). Trimming removed 7 bases from V and 0 bases from J, with 28 bases in between. The CDR3 consists of 21 residues. The germline gives CDR1 LNHDA, CDR2 SQIVND (reference sequence). CDR3 nucleotide sequence: TGTGCCAGTAAGAAGGATCCGGGACTGACGACGGATTACTCTGGGGCCAACGTCCTGACTTTC. It codes for CASKKDPGLTTDYSGANVLTF.

The table lists this clone with a count of one. The V call is TRBV5-1, the J call TRBJ2-5; D unclear. This CDR3 contains 12 residues. Germline CDR1 SGHRS, CDR2 YFSETQ. V was trimmed by 0 bases and J by 5 bases, leaving 5 bases between them. CDR3 DNA: TGCGCCAGCAGCTTGGCGGAGGAGACCCAGTACTTC. Protein sequence: CASSLAEETQYF.